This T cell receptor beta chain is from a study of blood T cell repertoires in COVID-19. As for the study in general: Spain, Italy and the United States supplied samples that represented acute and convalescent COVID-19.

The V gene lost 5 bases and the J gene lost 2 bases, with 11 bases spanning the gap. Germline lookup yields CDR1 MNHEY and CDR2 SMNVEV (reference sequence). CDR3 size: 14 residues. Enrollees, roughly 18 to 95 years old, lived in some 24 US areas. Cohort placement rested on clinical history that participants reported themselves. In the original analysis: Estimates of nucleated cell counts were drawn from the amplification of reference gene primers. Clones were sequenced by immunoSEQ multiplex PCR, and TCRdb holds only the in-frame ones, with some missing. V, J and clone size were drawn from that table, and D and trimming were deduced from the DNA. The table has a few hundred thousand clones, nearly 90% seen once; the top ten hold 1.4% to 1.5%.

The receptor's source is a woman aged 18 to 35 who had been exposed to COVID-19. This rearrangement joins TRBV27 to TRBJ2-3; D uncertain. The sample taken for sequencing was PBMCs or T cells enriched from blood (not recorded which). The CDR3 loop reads CASSVQSYTDTQYF. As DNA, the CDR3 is TGTGCCAGCAGTGTACAGAGTTACACAGATACGCAGTATTTT.